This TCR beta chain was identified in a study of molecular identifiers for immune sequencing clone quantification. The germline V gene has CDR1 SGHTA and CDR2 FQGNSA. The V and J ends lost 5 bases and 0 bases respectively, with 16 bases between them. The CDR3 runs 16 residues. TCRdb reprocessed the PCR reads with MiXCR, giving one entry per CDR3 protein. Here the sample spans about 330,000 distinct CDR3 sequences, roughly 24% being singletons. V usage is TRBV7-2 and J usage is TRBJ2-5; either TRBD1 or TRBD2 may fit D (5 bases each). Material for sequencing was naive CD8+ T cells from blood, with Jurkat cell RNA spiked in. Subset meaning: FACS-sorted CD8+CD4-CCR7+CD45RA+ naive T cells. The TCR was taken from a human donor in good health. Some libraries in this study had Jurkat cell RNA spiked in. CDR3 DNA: TGTGCCAGCAGCCCCGGGACGGCCCCGTACCAAGAGACCCAGTACTTC. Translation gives CASSPGTAPYQETQYF.